A single sample gave rise to the 30 T cell receptor beta chains below, sequenced in a study of CD8+ T cells in alopecia areata. Extracted from the samples, RNA was reverse transcribed into cDNA to serve as the sequencing template. TCRdb's table, derived via immunoSEQ multiplex PCR, lists solely in-frame clones and lacks some. The table has around 160,000 clones, 75% to 90% seen once. The sample was CD8+ T cells sorted from blood, taken at week 0. These receptors originate from a human donor with alopecia areata.

This clone was recorded a few times. This chain uses TRBV5-1 with TRBJ2-7, with D uncertain. CDR1 is SGHRS, CDR2 YFSETQ, per germline. The CDR3 length is 12 residues. V shed 1 base and J shed 5 bases, with 7 bases lying between them. The CDR3 is CASSLSANEQYF. CDR3 coding DNA: TGCGCCAGCAGCTTGAGCGCCAACGAGCAGTACTTC.

The chain combines TRBV29-1 with TRBJ1-2, with D possibly TRBD1 on 5 matching bases. Trimming shortened V by 0 bases and J by 1 base, and 12 bases separated the two germline ends. This CDR3 has 15 amino acids. Germline V gene sequence: CDR1 SQVTM, CDR2 ANQGSEA. The CDR3 DNA sequence: TGCAGCGTTGAAGATCCGGACAAACTTAACTATGGCTACACCTTC. The encoded protein is CSVEDPDKLNYGYTF.

In its sample, this clone was seen once. The chain links TRBV5-1 to TRBJ2-5, with 14 bases matching TRBD2. V shed 4 bases and J 4 bases; nucleotides not matched to a gene: 12. Germline loops: CDR1 SGHRS, CDR2 YFSETQ. The CDR3 spans 18 residues. The CDR3, as DNA: TGCGCCAGCAGCCAAACGGGACTAGCGGGAGTTCAGGGAGAGACCCAGTACTTC. This encodes CASSQTGLAGVQGETQYF.

This chain links TRBV27 with TRBJ1-2, with D perhaps TRBD1 (6 bases). The CDR3 is 15 residues long. The germline CDR1 and CDR2 sequences are MNHEY and SMNVEV (reference sequence). V dropped 6 bases and J dropped 8 bases, with 22 bases sitting between them. As DNA, the CDR3 is TGTGCCAGCAGCGTCTTGGACAGAATAGAGGACGGCTACACCTTC. Protein sequence: CASSVLDRIEDGYTF.

The chain carries TRBV5-6 and TRBJ2-7; the D gene is possibly TRBD1 (6 bases). The CDR3 has 13 residues. Deletions cut 5 bases from V and 1 base from J, with 10 bases between. Looked up from germline, CDR1 is SGHDT and CDR2 is YYEEEE. CDR3 sequence reads: CASSWDISYEQYF. Written as DNA, the CDR3 is TGTGCCAGCAGTTGGGACATTTCCTACGAGCAGTACTTC. The variable domain in full, with the rest retrieved from reference TRBV5-6 and TRBJ2-7, is DAGVTQSPTHLIKTRGQQVTLRCSPKSGHDTVSWYQQALGQGPQFIFQYYEEEERQRGNFPDRFSGHQFPNYSSELNVNALLLGDSALYLCASSWDISYEQYFGPGTRLTVT.

This chain uses TRBV27 with TRBJ1-1, with no clear D. This CDR3 region has 14 residues. The V gene lost 7 bases and the J gene lost 1 base, with 13 bases spanning the gap. From germline, CDR1 is MNHEY and CDR2 SMNVEV (reference sequence). As DNA, the CDR3 is TGTGCCAGCAACCTGAATGGAGGGAACACTGAAGCTTTCTTT. The encoded protein is CASNLNGGNTEAFF.

V and J are TRBV5-1 and TRBJ2-1; 7 bases align to TRBD1. V shed 0 bases, J shed 2 bases, and the junction held 5 bases outside the gene matches. Germline V gene sequence: CDR1 SGHRS, CDR2 YFSETQ. The CDR3 loop spans 16 amino acids. CDR3 sequence reads: CASSLEGAVTYNEQFF. For the CDR3, the DNA is TGCGCCAGCAGCTTGGAGGGGGCGGTCACCTACAATGAGCAGTTCTTC.

This rearrangement joins TRBV5-8 to TRBJ2-5; no clear D gene. The CDR3 is 15 residues long. Trimming cost V 0 bases and J 1 base, with 10 bases left between them. The germline gives CDR1 SGHTS, CDR2 YDEGEE. The CDR3 region is CASSLAPHPQETQYF. The CDR3 DNA reads TGTGCCAGCAGCTTGGCACCTCATCCCCAAGAGACCCAGTACTTC.

The chain employs TRBV9 and TRBJ2-1; 11 positions agree with TRBD2. V shed 3 bases and J 0 bases; nucleotides not matched to a gene: 5. Germline V gene data show CDR1 as SGDLS and CDR2 as YYNGEE. The CDR3 is 17 amino acids. The CDR3 sequence: CASSARLAGSSYNEQFF. CDR3 DNA sequence: TGTGCCAGCAGCGCCCGACTAGCGGGGAGCTCCTACAATGAGCAGTTCTTC. The variable domain in full, with the rest retrieved from reference TRBV9 and TRBJ2-1, is DSGVTQTPKHLITATGQRVTLRCSPRSGDLSVYWYQQSLDQGLQFLIQYYNGEERAKGNILERFSAQQFPDLHSELNLSSLELGDSALYFCASSARLAGSSYNEQFFGPGTRLTVL.

This chain uses TRBV10-2 with TRBJ2-2; TRBD1 is a possible D gene (5 bases). Trimming took off 8 bases at V and 3 bases at J, with 13 bases between the two ends. The CDR3 has 14 amino acids. CDR1 and CDR2 from the germline V gene are WSHSY and SAAADI. CDR3 DNA sequence: TGCGCCAGCGGCCCGACAGATTACACCGGGGAGCTGTTTTTT. It specifies CASGPTDYTGELFF.

The chain links TRBV27 to TRBJ1-2; weak D call: TRBD1 (6 bases). Trimming took 6 bases from V and 1 from J, leaving 18 bases between them. Germline lookup yields CDR1 MNHEY and CDR2 SMNVEV (reference sequence). CDR3 length: 16 amino acids. DNA for the CDR3: TGTGCCAGCAGCTACCTCCAACAGGGATATAACTATGGCTACACCTTC. Its protein product is CASSYLQQGYNYGYTF.

The genes are TRBV19 and TRBJ1-5; 10 nucleotides agree with TRBD1. CDR3 length equals 15 residues. Germline values: CDR1 LNHDA, CDR2 SQIVND (reference sequence). Unmatched junction bases numbered 6, after V lost 6 bases and J lost 4 bases. The chain's CDR3 is CASSPRDRGNQPQHF. The DNA for the CDR3 is TGTGCCAGTAGCCCGAGGGACAGGGGTAATCAGCCCCAGCATTTT.

The J gene is TRBJ2-7, the V gene TRBV7-2; D call uncertain. V lost 1 base, J lost 2 bases, and 6 bases lay in between. The CDR3 extends over 13 amino acids. CDR1 and CDR2 from the germline V gene are SGHTA and FQGNSA. CDR3 sequence reads: CASSLGVTYEQYF. CDR3 DNA sequence: TGTGCCAGCAGCTTAGGCGTGACCTACGAGCAGTACTTC. The whole variable domain, filled in from reference TRBV7-2 and TRBJ2-7, reads GAGVSQSPSNKVTEKGKDVELRCDPISGHTALYWYRQSLGQGLEFLIYFQGNSAPDKSGLPSDRFSAERTGGSVSTLTIQRTQQEDSAVYLCASSLGVTYEQYFGPGTRLTVT.

The genes are TRBV5-1 and TRBJ2-1, with 9 bases that match TRBD1. The CDR3 runs 17 residues. From germline, CDR1 is SGHRS and CDR2 YFSETQ. V dropped 4 bases and J dropped 7; count of bases not matched to a gene: 15. This chain's CDR3 is CASSQGTGQGIWNEQFF. In nucleotides, the CDR3 is TGCGCCAGCAGCCAGGGGACCGGACAGGGGATCTGGAATGAGCAGTTCTTC.

This clone was counted only a few times. The V gene is TRBV7-9, the J gene TRBJ2-3; no clear D. The germline V gene has CDR1 SEHNR and CDR2 FQNEAQ (reference sequence). Trimming removed 5 bases from V and 1 base from J, with 10 bases in between. The CDR3 is 14 residues long. CDR3 loop: CASSTPDGTDTQYF. The DNA of the CDR3 is TGTGCCAGCAGCACTCCTGATGGCACAGATACGCAGTATTTT.

This clone is a singleton in its sample. The chain carries TRBV6-5 and TRBJ2-5; possibly TRBD1 for D (7 bases). This CDR3 contains 14 residues. Looked up from germline, CDR1 is MNHEY and CDR2 is SVGAGI. V lost 2 bases and J 11 bases, leaving 18 bases between the germline ends. The CDR3 nucleotides are TGTGCCAGCAGTTACGGCCAGGGGGGAGAAGAGCAGTACTTC. Translation: CASSYGQGGEEQYF.

In this sample, this clone turned up a few times. This chain links TRBV12-5 with TRBJ2-1; TRBD1 matches at 7 bases. Germline V CDR1 and CDR2: LGHNT, FRNRAP. The V gene end was trimmed by 6 bases and the J gene end by 0 bases; junction bases not matched to a gene: 5. The CDR3 is made up of 15 amino acids. CDR3 amino acids: CASGAGTVSYNEQFF. DNA for the CDR3: TGTGCTAGTGGAGCCGGGACAGTCTCCTACAATGAGCAGTTCTTC.

The chain uses TRBV11-2 and TRBJ2-3; D may be TRBD2 (5 bases). Germline V gene lookup returns CDR1 SGHAT and CDR2 FQNNGV. CDR3 length: 15 residues. V lost 5 bases and J lost 4, with 16 bases in between. For the CDR3, the DNA is TGTGCCAGCAGCGTACTAGTCTCGCCGGCAGATACGCAGTATTTT. Its translation is CASSVLVSPADTQYF. Drawing the rest from reference TRBV11-2 and TRBJ2-3, the complete variable domain is EAGVAQSPRYKIIEKRQSVAFWCNPISGHATLYWYQQILGQGPKLLIQFQNNGVVDDSQLPKDRFSAERLKGVDSTLKIQPAKLEDSAVYLCASSVLVSPADTQYFGPGTRLTVL.

The V call is TRBV7-9, the J call TRBJ1-4; D is unresolved. The CDR3 length is 15 residues. CDR1 SEHNR and CDR2 FQNEAQ come from the germline V gene (reference sequence). Trimming stripped 0 bases from V and 3 bases from J, with 8 bases between. The CDR3 DNA sequence: TGTGCCAGCAGCTTAGCAGTCGGCTCTAATGAAAAACTGTTTTTT. Translated: CASSLAVGSNEKLFF.

The J gene is TRBJ1-1, the V gene TRBV30; D gene ambiguous. V lost 3 bases and J lost 4, with 6 bases in between. Germline V lookup: CDR1 GTSNPN, CDR2 SVGIG (reference sequence). CDR3 length equals 11 residues. Here the CDR3 DNA reads TGTGCCTGGAGGGAGGGCACTGAAGCTTTCTTT. This encodes CAWREGTEAFF.

This clone was counted once. The chain is built from TRBV19 and TRBJ1-1; weak D call: TRBD1 (5 bases). This CDR3 comprises 15 residues. The germline V gene has CDR1 LNHDA and CDR2 SQIVND (reference sequence). V dropped 6 bases and J dropped 6 bases, with 20 bases sitting between them. The CDR3 here is CASSALSQGDPEAFF. In DNA form, the CDR3 reads TGTGCCAGTAGCGCCCTAAGTCAGGGTGATCCTGAAGCTTTCTTT.

The rearrangement links TRBV27 to TRBJ1-2; D gene ambiguous. This CDR3 comprises 14 residues. V lost 3 bases and J 7 bases, leaving 15 bases between the germline ends. Germline CDR1 and CDR2: MNHEY and SMNVEV (reference sequence). CDR3 sequence (DNA): TGTGCCAGCAGTTTGGGATTCAAGGGAAGTGGCTACACCTTC. It yields the protein CASSLGFKGSGYTF.

This clone was observed a single time. The chain joins TRBV7-6 to TRBJ2-1; the D is unclear. Germline V lookup: CDR1 SGHVS, CDR2 FNYEAQ. This CDR3 contains 13 residues. Deletions cut 10 bases from V and 3 bases from J, with 13 bases between. DNA for the CDR3: TGTGCCACCTCCGACCGAAACTACAATGAGCAGTTCTTC. Its protein product is CATSDRNYNEQFF.

This clone was seen just once. J is TRBJ2-3 and V is TRBV19, with D possibly matching TRBD1 (6 bases). The V end lost 1 base, the J end lost 3 bases, and 8 bases lay between the germline ends. This CDR3 has 14 amino acids. Germline V gene sequence: CDR1 LNHDA, CDR2 SQIVND (reference sequence). Here the CDR3 DNA reads TGTGCCAGTAGTATAGGAGGACAGACAGATACGCAGTATTTT. It translates to CASSIGGQTDTQYF.

This clone was seen once. The V call is TRBV29-1, the J call TRBJ1-3; no clear D gene. The CDR3 consists of 16 residues. Trimming removed 3 bases at V and 5 bases at J, with 20 bases between. CDR1 is SQVTM, CDR2 ANQGSEA, per germline. The CDR3 loop is CSVEKEGGYRRNTIYF. The CDR3, as DNA: TGCAGCGTTGAGAAGGAGGGAGGATATCGAAGAAACACCATATATTTT.

Comments on this clone: Other DNA sequences of this sample code for an identical CDR3. The chain uses TRBV5-1 and TRBJ2-7; possible D gene TRBD2, 5 bases. The germline CDR1 and CDR2 sequences are SGHRS and YFSETQ. CDR3 length equals 13 residues. The V gene lost 2 bases and the J gene lost 3 bases, with 9 bases spanning the gap. The CDR3 loop reads CASSLTSGYEQYF. The CDR3 DNA is TGCGCCAGCAGCTTAACCAGCGGCTACGAGCAGTACTTC.

DNA of the CDR3: TGTGCCAGTAGTTTAGCGGGAGGGCCCCGGAATGAGCAGTTCTTC. It codes for CASSLAGGPRNEQFF. The chain recombines TRBV19 with TRBJ2-1, with 11 bases fitting TRBD2. This CDR3 has 15 residues. Germline lookup yields CDR1 LNHDA and CDR2 SQIVND (reference sequence). Trimming took 5 bases from V and 7 from J; bases not matched to a gene: 7.

The chain is built from TRBV7-2 and TRBJ1-1; no clear D. CDR3 length: 14 residues. V shed 5 bases and J shed 4 bases, with 14 bases lying between them. Germline CDR1 SGHTA, CDR2 FQGNSA. The CDR3 region is CASSRGAMGTEAFF. CDR3 nucleotides: TGTGCCAGCAGCCGCGGCGCCATGGGCACTGAAGCTTTCTTT.

The chain combines TRBV7-9 with TRBJ2-3; 9 nucleotides agree with TRBD1. The CDR3 runs to 14 residues. CDR1 is SEHNR and CDR2 is FQNEAQ in the germline V gene (reference sequence). The ends lost 5 bases at V and 3 bases at J; junction bases unmatched: 3. The CDR3 DNA is TGTGCCAGCAGCCAACAGGGGGCAACAGATACGCAGTATTTT. Its translation is CASSQQGATDTQYF.

The rearrangement joins TRBV29-1 to TRBJ2-1, with 9 bases identical to TRBD2. This CDR3 comprises 16 residues. Trimming cost V 3 bases and J 0 bases; bases outside gene matches: 6. From germline, CDR1 is SQVTM and CDR2 ANQGSEA. CDR3 nucleotides: TGCAGCGTTGAGGGTAGCGGGAGTCTCTCCTACAATGAGCAGTTCTTC. This translates into CSVEGSGSLSYNEQFF.